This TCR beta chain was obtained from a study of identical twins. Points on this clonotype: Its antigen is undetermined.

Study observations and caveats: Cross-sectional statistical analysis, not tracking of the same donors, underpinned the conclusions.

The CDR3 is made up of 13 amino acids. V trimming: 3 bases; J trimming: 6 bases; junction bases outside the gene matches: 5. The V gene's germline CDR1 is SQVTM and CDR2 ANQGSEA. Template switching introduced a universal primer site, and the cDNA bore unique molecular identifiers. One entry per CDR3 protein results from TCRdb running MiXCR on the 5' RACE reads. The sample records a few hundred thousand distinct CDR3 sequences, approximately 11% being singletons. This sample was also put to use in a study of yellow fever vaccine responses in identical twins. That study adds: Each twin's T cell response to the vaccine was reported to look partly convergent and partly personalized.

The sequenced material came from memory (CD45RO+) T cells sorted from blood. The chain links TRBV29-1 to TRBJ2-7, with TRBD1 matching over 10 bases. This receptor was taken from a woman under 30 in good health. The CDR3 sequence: CSVDGTGVREQYF. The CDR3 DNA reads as TGCAGCGTTGATGGGACAGGGGTTCGCGAGCAGTACTTC.